The rows below give T cell receptor beta chains drawn from one sample of a study of cytomegalovirus exposure and HLA in healthy donors. Sequencing used immunoSEQ multiplex PCR; TCRdb keeps in-frame clones, though not all of them. The sample has roughly 51,000 clones, and its top ten clones hold 9.5% to 12%. The source material was PBMCs. Receptors originate from a woman aged 45-60 years in good health and CMV-seropositive. Each CDR3 is given without its conserved first and last residue. Each record gives: J gene, V gene, CDR3 protein.

J: TRBJ2-5; V: TRBV2; CDR3: ASDRGYWDGETQY
J: TRBJ2-7; V: TRBV4-2; CDR3: ASSQDAGDLKPYEQY
J: TRBJ1-1; V: TRBV19; CDR3: ASSKGDRVYDTEAF
J: TRBJ2-1; V: TRBV6-1; CDR3: ASSGPSGLVGRNEQF
J: TRBJ2-3; V: TRBV5-1; CDR3: ASNTKASETDTQY
J: TRBJ1-2; V: TRBV6-5; CDR3: ASRLTTGSYGYT
J: TRBJ2-7; V: TRBV6-5; CDR3: ASSYDRGTYEQY
J: TRBJ1-1; V: TRBV5-6; CDR3: ASSFTPGGGTEAF
J: TRBJ1-4; V: TRBV7-9; CDR3: ASSQSTGHLNEKLF
J: TRBJ2-7; V: TRBV27; CDR3: ASSSGQGISEQY
J: TRBJ2-3; V: TRBV5-1; CDR3: ASSYESGDTQY
J: TRBJ2-2; V: TRBV28; CDR3: ASSPGTRDTGELF
J: TRBJ1-2; V: TRBV5-1; CDR3: ASSLGEGSYGYT
J: TRBJ2-5; V: TRBV10-2; CDR3: ASSVLGFGETQY
J: TRBJ1-2; V: TRBV7-8; CDR3: ASSSSANRNYGYT
J: TRBJ2-2; V: TRBV7-9; CDR3: ASSLISGTGELF
J: TRBJ1-1; V: TRBV7-9; CDR3: ASRSDRGGYGYAEAF
J: TRBJ1-6; V: TRBV7-9; CDR3: ASSPRTGNSPLH
J: TRBJ2-7; V: TRBV6-6; CDR3: ASTDTYEQY
J: TRBJ2-7; V: TRBV5-1; CDR3: ASSQAQGTGSSYEQY
J: TRBJ2-5; V: TRBV6-5; CDR3: ASSYSGLAGETQY
J: TRBJ1-1; V: TRBV13; CDR3: APSQGGGWFPQNTEAF
J: TRBJ1-1; V: TRBV9; CDR3: ASSVGQSFAEAF
J: TRBJ2-7; V: TRBV27; CDR3: ASSPDRGGYEQY
J: TRBJ2-7; V: TRBV19; CDR3: ASSVDRVGHEQY
J: TRBJ2-3; V: TRBV9; CDR3: ASSVGASADTQY
J: TRBJ2-2; V: TRBV4-1; CDR3: ASSRERGGVGTGELF
J: TRBJ1-2; V: TRBV11-2; CDR3: ASSLVDQGYGYT
J: TRBJ2-7; V: TRBV27; CDR3: ASSLRGGEQY
J: TRBJ1-2; V: TRBV5-1; CDR3: ASSLSGDHGYT
J: TRBJ1-2; V: TRBV5-8; CDR3: ASSLGMLKRGGEGYT
J: TRBJ1-6; V: TRBV5-6; CDR3: ASSLAAQGSYSPLH
J: TRBJ2-7; V: TRBV27; CDR3: ASRRTGDTYEQY
J: TRBJ2-5; V: TRBV7-2; CDR3: ASSPWGQGETQY
J: TRBJ1-4; V: TRBV9; CDR3: ASSDYTGVSNEKLF
J: TRBJ2-3; V: TRBV5-8; CDR3: ASSLYGAGTDTQY
J: TRBJ2-7; V: TRBV9; CDR3: ASSARTSGAHEQY
J: TRBJ1-1; V: TRBV6-5; CDR3: ASSYSNKGVTEAL
J: TRBJ2-1; V: TRBV7-3; CDR3: ASSLTREGNEQF
J: TRBJ2-1; V: TRBV5-6; CDR3: ASSLGVAGAYEQF
J: TRBJ1-2; V: TRBV6-1; CDR3: ASSGVDSLYGYT
J: TRBJ2-2; V: TRBV4-3; CDR3: ASSQVISGGELF
J: TRBJ2-7; V: TRBV28; CDR3: ASSTAGQLYEQY
J: TRBJ1-4; V: TRBV5-1; CDR3: ASSLSGQDEKLF
J: TRBJ1-4; V: TRBV4-2; CDR3: ASRRMGSNEKLF
J: TRBJ2-7; V: TRBV7-8; CDR3: ASSRTRDNSYEQY
J: TRBJ2-1; V: TRBV19; CDR3: ASTRGGDREQF
J: TRBJ1-1; V: TRBV19; CDR3: ASSDRGGTEAF
J: TRBJ1-6; V: TRBV9; CDR3: ASSPQTGVNSPLH
J: TRBJ2-7; V: TRBV18; CDR3: ASSPEQGSYEQY
J: TRBJ1-5; V: TRBV27; CDR3: ASKGNRGNQPQH
J: TRBJ1-1; V: TRBV9; CDR3: ASSVATGSSTEAF
J: TRBJ2-7; V: TRBV7-2; CDR3: ASSLQGLAVAEQY
J: TRBJ1-5; V: TRBV19; CDR3: ASSIGGQSQPQH
J: TRBJ1-3; V: TRBV19; CDR3: ASSISRAGNTIY
J: TRBJ1-5; V: TRBV19; CDR3: ASSYRENNQPQH
J: TRBJ2-3; V: TRBV6-1; CDR3: ASRPGGSGEDTQY
J: TRBJ2-1; V: TRBV4-1; CDR3: ASSQDQGLILNEQF
J: TRBJ2-3; V: TRBV2; CDR3: ANRGTGRATDTQY